A single sample is the source of the 25 T cell receptor beta chains below, sequenced in a study of cytomegalovirus exposure and HLA in healthy donors. Primers for the PCR totalled 60 Vbeta and 13 Jbeta. Using immunoSEQ multiplex PCR, the repertoire was profiled, and TCRdb retains in-frame clones only, with some absent. The profile shows more than 95,000 clones, 60% to 80% of them singletons. Sequences were obtained from PBMCs. The receptors stem from a man in his sixties in good health and CMV-seropositive.

The V and J genes are TRBV6-6 and TRBJ2-5, with 11 bases matching TRBD1. CDR3 length equals 16 residues. Germline CDR1 MNHNY, CDR2 SVGAGI (reference sequence). V shed 4 bases, J shed 5 bases, and the junction held 9 bases outside the gene matches. The CDR3 DNA reads as TGTGCCAGCAGTTTTACCGGGACAGGGGGGACGGAGACCCAGTACTTC. Its translation is CASSFTGTGGTETQYF.

CDR3 protein: CASSEQEIYGYTF. For the CDR3, the DNA is TGTGCCAGCTCAGAACAGGAGATATATGGCTACACCTTC. The chain is built from TRBV18 and TRBJ1-2; a possible D gene is TRBD1 (5 bases). The germline V gene encodes CDR1 KGHSH and CDR2 LQKENI. The CDR3 totals 13 residues. The V end was cut by 5 bases, the J end by 5 bases, with 12 bases between. The entire variable domain, with the rest obtained from reference TRBV18 and TRBJ1-2, is as follows: NAGVMQNPRHLVRRRGQEARLRCSPMKGHSHVYWYRQLPEEGLKFMVYLQKENIIDESGMPKERFSAEFPKEGPSILRIQQVVRGDSAAYFCASSEQEIYGYTFGSGTRLTVV.

This chain connects TRBV9 to TRBJ2-1; no clear D gene. The CDR3 has 13 residues. Germline V gene data show CDR1 as SGDLS and CDR2 as YYNGEE. With 0 bases removed from V and 7 bases from J, the gap between germline ends came to 8 bases. CDR3 DNA sequence: TGTGCCAGCAGCGTAGGTAGTAGAAATGAGCAGTTCTTC. This codes for CASSVGSRNEQFF.

This clone was recorded a few times. The chain joins TRBV7-9 to TRBJ1-1, with D unclear. V was clipped by 6 bases and J by 1 base, with 9 bases between them. Germline CDR1 SEHNR, CDR2 FQNEAQ (reference sequence). CDR3 length: 13 amino acids. This CDR3 reads CASRRLSNTEAFF. CDR3 nucleotide sequence: TGTGCCAGCAGGAGACTTTCGAACACTGAAGCTTTCTTT.

This chain links TRBV11-1 with TRBJ1-2, with a possible D match to TRBD1 (6 bases). Germline CDR1 is SGHAT and CDR2 is FQDESV (reference sequence). The V end was cut by 3 bases, the J end by 0 bases, with 20 bases between. CDR3 size: 18 residues. CDR3 sequence: CASSFTGNRDIANYGYTF. The CDR3 coding sequence is TGTGCCAGCAGCTTCACGGGGAACAGGGACATTGCTAACTATGGCTACACCTTC.

The table lists this clone with a few counts. V is TRBV11-2 and J is TRBJ2-3, with a weak D call TRBD2 (5 bases). The germline gives CDR1 SGHAT, CDR2 FQNNGV. The V end was cut by 6 bases, the J end by 0 bases, with 13 bases between. The CDR3 extends over 15 amino acids. The CDR3 loop is CASRPDSGSTDTQYF. The CDR3 region has the DNA TGTGCCAGCAGACCTGACTCGGGGAGCACAGATACGCAGTATTTT.

V and J are TRBV10-3 and TRBJ2-5; 7 bases are a match to TRBD2. Germline loops: CDR1 ENHRY, CDR2 SYGVKD. V lost 0 bases, J lost 4 bases, and 8 bases stayed unmatched. The CDR3 sequence is 16 residues long. CDR3 sequence reads: CAISESGMTSTETQYF. As DNA, the CDR3 is TGTGCCATCAGTGAGTCGGGTATGACTAGCACAGAGACCCAGTACTTC.

The chain is built from TRBV11-2 and TRBJ2-5; TRBD2 matches at 12 bases. J lost 5 bases, V lost 5 bases, and 9 bases had no gene match. This CDR3 spans 16 amino acids. Germline lookup yields CDR1 SGHAT and CDR2 FQNNGV. The CDR3 DNA is TGTGCCAGCAGCCCCCAGGCTAGCGGGGGGGCGGAGACCCAGTACTTC. This sequence encodes CASSPQASGGAETQYF.

In its sample, this clone was seen a few times. The CDR3 DNA reads as TGTGCCAGCAGCACTCGACTAGCGGGGGGTCTGAGCTCCTACAATGAGCAGTTCTTC. Protein product: CASSTRLAGGLSSYNEQFF. The V gene is TRBV9, the J gene TRBJ2-1, with TRBD2 matching over 13 bases. This CDR3 has 19 amino acids. CDR1 and CDR2 (germline): SGDLS, YYNGEE. V lost 4 bases to trimming and J lost 0 bases; unmatched junction nucleotides: 10.

The J gene is TRBJ2-1, the V gene TRBV7-2; tentative D call: TRBD1 (5 bases). Germline V gene data show CDR1 as SGHTA and CDR2 as FQGNSA. Trimming pared 2 bases from V and 5 bases from J, leaving 10 bases between. The CDR3 has 14 amino acids. Here the CDR3 DNA reads TGTGCCAGCAGCTTATTGACAGCGAACAATGAGCAGTTCTTC. Protein sequence: CASSLLTANNEQFF.

Points on this clone: Other nucleotide sequences from this sample produce the same CDR3. The chain uses TRBV2 and TRBJ1-5; possibly TRBD1 for D (6 bases). V gave up 6 bases and J gave up 1 base, with 10 bases separating them. CDR3 length: 14 amino acids. Germline V gives CDR1 SNHLY, CDR2 FYNNEI. CDR3 coding DNA: TGTGCCAGCAGCAGGGACACCAGCAATCAGCCCCAGCATTTT. Protein: CASSRDTSNQPQHF.

This clone was detected only once. The chain recombines TRBV28 with TRBJ1-6; 10 bases are shared with TRBD1. CDR1 and CDR2 from the germline V gene are MDHEN and SYDVKM. The CDR3 runs 15 residues. V shed 7 bases and J 10 bases; nucleotides not matched to a gene: 10. The CDR3 loop reads CASITAGTGESPLHF. CDR3 in DNA: TGTGCCAGCATTACGGCCGGGACAGGGGAATCACCCCTCCACTTT.

The chain links TRBV7-8 to TRBJ2-2; TRBD2 matches at 11 bases. V shed 5 bases and J 1 base; nucleotides not matched to a gene: 3. The germline CDR1 and CDR2 sequences are SGHVS and FQNEAQ. This CDR3 has 16 residues. CDR3 loop: CASSELAGVNTGELFF. The CDR3 coding sequence is TGTGCCAGCAGCGAACTAGCGGGGGTGAACACCGGGGAGCTGTTTTTT. The full variable domain, in which reference TRBV7-8 and TRBJ2-2 provide the parts outside the CDR3, is GAGVSQSPRYKVAKRGQDVALRCDPISGHVSLFWYQQALGQGPEFLTYFQNEAQLDKSGLPSDRFFAERPEGSVSTLKIQRTQQEDSAVYLCASSELAGVNTGELFFGEGSRLTVL.

This clone was seen at least ten times. The gene calls are TRBV2 and TRBJ1-5; 10 bases fit TRBD1. The germline gives CDR1 SNHLY, CDR2 FYNNEI. The J segment lost 3 bases and the V segment lost 5 bases, leaving 4 bases of the junction unmatched. The length of the CDR3 is 15 residues. The CDR3 is CASSRQGAINQPQHF. The CDR3 region has the DNA TGTGCCAGCAGTAGACAGGGGGCGATCAATCAGCCCCAGCATTTT.

This clone was seen just once. The CDR3 coding sequence is TGTGCCAGTAGTTCGGGACTATCGGACTACAATGAGCAGTTCTTC. This codes for CASSSGLSDYNEQFF. This sequence joins TRBV19 and TRBJ2-1; TRBD2 matches at 7 bases. V lost 5 bases to trimming and J lost 3 bases; unmatched junction nucleotides: 7. CDR1 and CDR2 from the germline V gene are LNHDA and SQIVND (reference sequence). This CDR3 comprises 15 residues.

This chain uses TRBV5-1 with TRBJ2-7, with TRBD1 as a possible D gene (5 bases). V was clipped by 0 bases and J by 2 bases, with 9 bases between them. Germline lookup yields CDR1 SGHRS and CDR2 YFSETQ. This CDR3 region has 14 residues. In nucleotides, the CDR3 is TGCGCCAGCAGCTTGGGTGGGGCGACCTACGAGCAGTACTTC. The encoded protein is CASSLGGATYEQYF. Combining the CDR3 with reference TRBV5-1 and TRBJ2-7 gives the whole variable domain KAGVTQTPRYLIKTRGQQVTLSCSPISGHRSVSWYQQTPGQGLQFLFEYFSETQRNKGNFPGRFSGRQFSNSRSEMNVSTLELGDSALYLCASSLGGATYEQYFGPGTRLTVT.

The chain combines TRBV10-3 with TRBJ1-3, with a weak D call TRBD1 (6 bases). The germline gives CDR1 ENHRY, CDR2 SYGVKD. V dropped 7 bases and J dropped 0 bases, with 10 bases sitting between them. The CDR3 length is 14 residues. The CDR3 spells CAITGGISGNTIYF. In DNA form, the CDR3 reads TGTGCCATCACTGGGGGCATCTCTGGAAACACCATATATTTT.

This chain joins TRBV6-5 and TRBJ2-2, with 7 bases matching TRBD1. CDR1 and CDR2 (germline): MNHEY, SVGAGI. J was trimmed by 5 bases and V by 6 bases; bases with no gene match: 3. There are 13 residues in the CDR3. In nucleotides, the CDR3 is TGTGCCAGCAGGCAGACAGGGACCGGGGAGCTGTTTTTT. It is translated as CASRQTGTGELFF.

DNA for the CDR3: TGTGCCAGCAGCTTAATTCGGGAGACCCAGTACTTC. Its protein product is CASSLIRETQYF. V is TRBV7-9 and J is TRBJ2-5; D gene unclear. Trimming took 2 bases from V and 5 from J, leaving 6 bases between them. The CDR3 spans 12 residues. The germline CDR1 and CDR2 sequences are SEHNR and FQNEAQ (reference sequence).

The rearrangement joins TRBV28 to TRBJ1-2; D uncertain. The CDR3 totals 13 residues. Trimming pared 5 bases from V and 2 bases from J, leaving 9 bases between. Germline CDR1 is MDHEN and CDR2 is SYDVKM. Written as DNA, the CDR3 is TGTGCCAGCAGTCCGGGGAGAAACTATGGCTACACCTTC. Translated: CASSPGRNYGYTF.

In its sample, this clone was seen once. The V call is TRBV6-5, the J call TRBJ2-7; D may be TRBD1 (6 bases). The germline V and J ends were trimmed by 2 bases and 6 bases, with 17 bases remaining between them. In germline, CDR1 is MNHEY, CDR2 SVGAGI. This CDR3 spans 15 amino acids. CDR3 amino acids: CASSYGTSVQSEQYF. The CDR3, as DNA: TGTGCCAGCAGTTACGGGACAAGTGTTCAGAGCGAGCAGTACTTC.

This sequence joins TRBV9 and TRBJ1-1; no clear D gene. The germline gives CDR1 SGDLS, CDR2 YYNGEE. Trimming removed 0 bases at V and 4 bases at J, with 10 bases between. The CDR3 has 14 residues. CDR3: CASSVGGPGTEAFF. In DNA form, the CDR3 reads TGTGCCAGCAGCGTAGGAGGGCCGGGCACTGAAGCTTTCTTT.

The genes are TRBV7-3 and TRBJ1-1, with 7 bases identical to TRBD1. J lost 1 base, V lost 5 bases, and 4 bases had no gene match. Germline-derived CDR1 and CDR2 are SGHTA and FQGTGA. The CDR3 contains 14 residues. The CDR3 region has the DNA TGTGCCAGCAGCACCGGGACAGAGAACACTGAAGCTTTCTTT. This gives the protein CASSTGTENTEAFF.

For the CDR3, the DNA is TGTGCCAGCAGCCCACCGGGACAGTTAAATGAAAAACTGTTTTTT. Its protein is CASSPPGQLNEKLFF. The V gene is TRBV11-2, the J gene TRBJ1-4, with 7 bases fitting TRBD1. CDR1 is SGHAT, CDR2 FQNNGV, per germline. Trimming cost V 5 bases and J 5 bases; bases outside gene matches: 8. This CDR3 region has 15 residues.

The rearrangement joins TRBV5-4 to TRBJ1-1, with D perhaps matching TRBD1 (6 bases). V was clipped by 4 bases and J by 2 bases, with 21 bases between them. Germline-derived CDR1 and CDR2 are SGHNT and YYREEE (reference sequence). The CDR3 contains 17 residues. DNA of the CDR3: TGTGCCAGCAGCCCGCGGGGGGGCGACCTAGGCAACACTGAAGCTTTCTTT. Residues: CASSPRGGDLGNTEAFF. Together with reference TRBV5-4 and TRBJ1-1, the CDR3 gives the full variable domain: ETGVTQSPTHLIKTRGQQVTLRCSSQSGHNTVSWYQQALGQGPQFIFQYYREEENGRGNFPPRFSGLQFPNYSSELNVNALELDDSALYLCASSPRGGDLGNTEAFFGQGTRLTVV.